Listed below are T cell receptor beta chains from one sample, sequenced in a study of CD8+CD57+ T cells in acquired aplastic anemia. TCRdb used MiXCR to reprocess the reads, holding one entry per CDR3 protein. Counted here are 110,000 or so distinct CDR3 sequences, 58% occurring once; the ten biggest clones make up under 35%. The sample comprised sorted CD4+, CD8+, or CD8+CD57+ T cells (not recorded which) from PBMCs. The receptors stem from a human donor with aplastic anemia. CDR3s include the opening cysteine and the closing phenylalanine or tryptophan. The order of the fields is V gene, J gene, CDR3 protein.

V: TRBV29-1
J: TRBJ2-3
CDR3: CSVASGDTQYF

V: TRBV2
J: TRBJ2-1
CDR3: CASSTASGRGYGEQFF

V: TRBV24-1
J: TRBJ2-3
CDR3: CATSDSPGGGDTQYF

V: TRBV6-4
J: TRBJ2-7
CDR3: CASSVPKVAEQYF

V: TRBV12-3/TRBV12-4
J: TRBJ1-6
CDR3: CASSPDRGRGSPLHF

V: TRBV7-6
J: TRBJ1-4
CDR3: CASSSTAMGNNEKLFF

V: TRBV10-3
J: TRBJ2-3
CDR3: CAISLAGGLGTQYF

V: TRBV20-1
J: TRBJ2-1
CDR3: CSARQQRGGILYNEQFF

V: TRBV19
J: TRBJ1-2
CDR3: CASSTTGYPGYTF

V: TRBV2
J: TRBJ2-6
CDR3: CASSGPIPAYVLTF

V: TRBV7-9
J: TRBJ1-1
CDR3: CAIDRVLNTEAFF

V: TRBV24-1
J: TRBJ2-3
CDR3: CATRDTDTQYF

V: TRBV19
J: TRBJ2-5
CDR3: CASSTTSGRARETQYF

V: TRBV20-1
J: TRBJ1-5
CDR3: CSARPGGNQPQHF

V: TRBV7-3
J: TRBJ2-3
CDR3: CASSLVTSSSTDTQYF

V: TRBV24-1
J: TRBJ2-5
CDR3: CATSDWLGTEETQYF

V: TRBV5-1
J: TRBJ2-7
CDR3: CASRNPGGWGNEQYF

V: TRBV29-1
J: TRBJ2-2
CDR3: CSVEPSNRGTGELFF

V: TRBV7-3
J: TRBJ1-2
CDR3: CASSSQSGYGYTF

V: TRBV24-1
J: TRBJ2-3
CDR3: CATSDPTAGAVDTQYF

V: TRBV12-3/TRBV12-4
J: TRBJ2-2
CDR3: CASSLQGSDTGELFF

V: TRBV15
J: TRBJ2-5
CDR3: CATSRVKGRQETQYF

V: TRBV4-1
J: TRBJ2-7
CDR3: CASSQVEGSEQYF

V: TRBV10-3
J: TRBJ2-1
CDR3: CAIRTGGPEQFF

V: TRBV7-2
J: TRBJ1-2
CDR3: CASRKIAGRGGYTF

V: TRBV15
J: TRBJ2-3
CDR3: CATSLDRGAGDTQYF

V: TRBV25-1
J: TRBJ2-1
CDR3: CASSGGGSQRYNEQFF

V: TRBV25-1
J: TRBJ1-3
CDR3: CASSGPSDRGLVGNTIYF

V: TRBV10-3
J: TRBJ2-7
CDR3: CAISEYETGVGYEQYF

V: TRBV20-1
J: TRBJ2-3
CDR3: CSARGLGGTDTQYF

V: TRBV7-9
J: TRBJ2-3
CDR3: CASVRGGSTDTQYF

V: TRBV20-1
J: TRBJ1-4
CDR3: CSARPQFGAGGEKLFF

V: TRBV25-1
J: TRBJ1-1
CDR3: CASSAFDRYMNTEAFF

V: TRBV3-1
J: TRBJ2-1
CDR3: CASSQDDERVAYNEQFF

V: TRBV29-1
J: TRBJ1-5
CDR3: CSVRDRDPTQPQHF

V: TRBV19
J: TRBJ2-1
CDR3: CAVHTGGRNEQFF

V: TRBV10-3
J: TRBJ2-7
CDR3: CATLGQGSNYEQYF

V: TRBV6-1
J: TRBJ1-2
CDR3: CASKQVDGGIDYGYTF

V: TRBV5-4
J: TRBJ2-1
CDR3: CASRSPLPYNEQFF

V: TRBV10-3
J: TRBJ1-6
CDR3: CAIRGPLDSPLHF

V: TRBV20-1
J: TRBJ1-4
CDR3: CSARDRRGARGNEKLFF

V: TRBV29-1
J: TRBJ1-1
CDR3: CSVVVMGRDTEAFF

V: TRBV4-3
J: TRBJ1-6
CDR3: CASSQGLNNSPLHF

V: TRBV5-8
J: TRBJ2-5
CDR3: CASSAGLAGGLGGRETQYF

V: TRBV10-3
J: TRBJ2-1
CDR3: CASGNGEQFF

V: TRBV5-4
J: TRBJ1-1
CDR3: CASSCGLEAFF

V: TRBV12-3/TRBV12-4
J: TRBJ1-2
CDR3: CASSRIGITNYGYTF

V: TRBV6-1
J: TRBJ2-7
CDR3: CATWGRGNEQYF

V: TRBV20-1
J: TRBJ1-2
CDR3: CSARATGVGDGYTF

V: TRBV10-3
J: TRBJ2-5
CDR3: CAISESPSSYQETQYF

V: TRBV12-3/TRBV12-4
J: TRBJ1-2
CDR3: CASTLVNRDGYTF

V: TRBV7-9
J: TRBJ2-7
CDR3: CASSAVLREQYF

V: TRBV2
J: TRBJ2-7
CDR3: CASTRTSGSEQYF